Listed below are T cell receptor beta chains from one sample, sequenced in a study of cytomegalovirus exposure and HLA in healthy donors. The protocol was immunoSEQ multiplex PCR, while the TCRdb copy is restricted to in-frame clones and leaves out a portion. The sample has hundreds of thousands of clones, roughly 70% seen once. The specimen was PBMCs. The source of these receptors is a man between 35 and 55 years old in good health and CMV-seropositive. Each CDR3 is given with its conserved first and last residue. D genes are given only for firm matches. Clone sizes are given selectively: once, few, many, or a class where the clone is expanded.

V	J	size	D	CDR3	DNA
TRBV9	TRBJ2-7	NA	NA	CASSLDGHYEQYF	TGTGCCAGCAGCCTGGACGGACACTACGAGCAGTACTTC
TRBV4-1	TRBJ2-7	NA	TRBD2	CASSLLGAGVSEQYF	TGCGCCAGCAGCCTGCTTGGAGCGGGGGTTAGCGAGCAGTACTTC
TRBV14	TRBJ1-6	NA	NA	CASSQERTVYNSPLHF	TGTGCCAGCAGCCAAGAAAGGACAGTCTATAATTCACCCCTCCACTTT
TRBV5-1	TRBJ1-3	NA	TRBD1	CASSSTGSSGNTIYF	TGCGCCAGCAGCTCGACAGGGAGCTCTGGAAACACCATATATTTT
TRBV7-9	TRBJ2-7	NA	NA	CASSVPLGEQYF	TGTGCCAGCAGCGTACCCCTCGGCGAGCAGTACTTC
TRBV11-2	TRBJ1-2	NA	NA	CASSSTSFVHGYTF	TGTGCCAGCAGCTCTACCTCGTTTGTACATGGCTACACCTTC
TRBV27	TRBJ1-1	NA	TRBD1	CASSFRGPNLNTEAFF	TGTGCCAGCAGTTTCAGGGGGCCCAACCTGAACACTGAAGCTTTCTTT
TRBV9	TRBJ1-1	NA	NA	CASGGENPEAFF	TGTGCCAGCGGGGGGGAAAACCCTGAAGCTTTCTTT
TRBV4-1	TRBJ2-1	NA	TRBD2	CASSQDSGGGEQFF	TGCGCCAGCAGCCAAGATAGCGGGGGTGGTGAGCAGTTCTTC
TRBV5-6	TRBJ1-4	NA	NA	CASSLVAGANEKLFF	TGTGCCAGCAGCTTGGTTGCGGGGGCCAATGAAAAACTGTTTTTT
TRBV2	TRBJ1-5	few	TRBD1	CASSERQGARGNQPQHF	TGTGCCAGCAGTGAAAGGCAGGGGGCTAGAGGAAATCAGCCCCAGCATTTT
TRBV6-1	TRBJ1-2	few	NA	CASSDLTRGYGYTF	TGTGCCAGCAGTGACCTCACCCGGGGCTATGGCTACACCTTC
TRBV11-2	TRBJ2-7	NA	NA	CASSFPASEQYF	TGTGCCAGCAGCTTTCCCGCTAGCGAGCAGTACTTC
TRBV2	TRBJ2-2	NA	NA	CASSERTASTGELFF	TGTGCCAGCAGTGAAAGAACAGCCAGCACCGGGGAGCTGTTTTTT
TRBV4-2	TRBJ1-5	NA	NA	CASSQDTGSNQPQHF	TGTGCCAGCAGCCAAGATACAGGGAGCAATCAGCCCCAGCATTTT
TRBV7-7	TRBJ1-1	once	TRBD1	CASSVDRDTEAFF	TGTGCCAGCAGCGTGGACAGGGACACTGAAGCTTTCTTT
TRBV2	TRBJ2-5	NA	TRBD2	CASGGLAVFETQYF	TGTGCCAGCGGGGGACTAGCGGTGTTTGAGACCCAGTACTTC
TRBV10-1	TRBJ2-7	once	NA	CASRNSGMDPYEQYF	TGCGCCAGCAGGAACTCCGGGATGGACCCCTACGAGCAGTACTTC
TRBV9	TRBJ2-7	NA	NA	CASSVDPPGSGSYEQYF	TGTGCCAGCAGCGTAGACCCCCCAGGGTCAGGGTCCTACGAGCAGTACTTC
TRBV7-9	TRBJ1-1	once	NA	CASSPIPNTEAFF	TGTGCCAGCAGTCCCATCCCGAACACTGAAGCTTTCTTT
TRBV7-9	TRBJ2-7	once	TRBD1	CSSSRQGSEQYF	TGTTCCAGCAGCCGACAGGGGTCCGAGCAGTACTTC
TRBV5-1	TRBJ1-1	NA	TRBD1	CASSTTGIPNTEAFF	TGCGCCAGCAGCACGACAGGGATCCCAAACACTGAAGCTTTCTTT
TRBV7-8	TRBJ2-6	NA	NA	CASSSTGFGANVLTF	TGTGCCAGCAGCTCCACAGGGTTTGGGGCCAACGTCCTGACTTTC
TRBV2	TRBJ1-6	few	NA	CASLSSYNSPLHF	TGTGCCAGCCTCAGCTCCTATAATTCACCCCTCCACTTT
TRBV7-8	TRBJ2-2	NA	TRBD1	CASSLALGTGNTGELFF	TGTGCCAGCAGCTTAGCGTTAGGGACAGGGAACACCGGGGAGCTGTTTTTT
TRBV19	TRBJ1-5	NA	NA	CASNTGSFQPQHF	TGTGCCAGTAATACAGGGAGCTTTCAGCCCCAGCATTTT
TRBV4-3	TRBJ1-3	NA	TRBD1	CASSPGTDGNTIYF	TGCGCCAGCAGCCCAGGGACAGATGGAAACACCATATATTTT
TRBV18	TRBJ2-7	few	TRBD2	CASSGGSAYEQYF	TGTGCCAGCTCCGGGGGGTCGGCCTACGAGCAGTACTTC
TRBV7-2	TRBJ1-2	NA	NA	CASSPRDWYGYTF	TGTGCCAGCAGCCCCAGGGATTGGTATGGCTACACCTTC
TRBV4-1	TRBJ1-2	NA	TRBD1	CASSQRTGAYGYTF	TGCGCCAGCAGCCAAAGGACAGGGGCCTATGGCTACACCTTC
TRBV28	TRBJ2-1	NA	NA	CASSSRQIQTHYNEQFF	TGTGCCAGCAGTTCCAGACAGATCCAAACTCACTACAATGAGCAGTTCTTC
TRBV19	TRBJ2-7	NA	NA	CASSIVGFGQKHEQYF	TGTGCCAGTAGTATAGTGGGGTTCGGACAAAAACACGAGCAGTACTTC
TRBV5-1	TRBJ2-3	NA	NA	CASSLQGPRWGDTQYF	TGCGCCAGCAGCCTACAGGGCCCTCGGTGGGGAGATACGCAGTATTTT
TRBV18	TRBJ2-5	few	NA	CASSEPETQYF	TGTGCCAGCTCTGAGCCCGAGACCCAGTACTTC
TRBV5-1	TRBJ2-7	NA	NA	CASSLVQGYEQYF	TGCGCCAGCAGCTTGGTGCAGGGCTACGAGCAGTACTTC
TRBV25-1	TRBJ1-1	NA	NA	CASSEWETSRNTEAFF	TGTGCCAGCAGTGAATGGGAGACGTCCCGGAACACTGAAGCTTTCTTT
TRBV5-3	TRBJ1-2	NA	TRBD1	CARSLAKGLRDRLDQNYGYTF	TGTGCCAGAAGCTTGGCGAAGGGGCTCAGGGACAGGCTCGACCAAAACTATGGCTACACCTTC
TRBV25-1	TRBJ2-7	NA	TRBD1	CASSGWDRGEHGEQYF	TGTGCCAGCAGTGGCTGGGACAGGGGAGAACACGGCGAGCAGTACTTC
TRBV25-1	TRBJ2-2	NA	TRBD1	CASSKGKGAPNTGELFF	TGTGCCAGCAGTAAGGGGAAGGGGGCGCCGAACACCGGGGAGCTGTTTTTT
TRBV15	TRBJ1-1	NA	NA	CATSRDSTREVFPEAFF	TGTGCCACCAGCAGAGATAGTACGAGGGAGGTCTTCCCTGAAGCTTTCTTT
TRBV27	TRBJ2-1	NA	TRBD1	CASGQGFRNEQFF	TGTGCCAGCGGACAGGGGTTTCGCAATGAGCAGTTCTTC
TRBV27	TRBJ2-3	NA	NA	CASSLGQLSTDTQYF	TGTGCCAGCAGCCTCGGACAGCTCAGCACAGATACGCAGTATTTT